This T cell receptor (beta chain) was captured by sequencing in a study of blood T cell repertoires in COVID-19. For the study at large: From the United States, Italy and Spain came samples of acute and convalescent COVID-19. PBMCs, B-cell-depleted T cells, or T cells provided the cDNA or gDNA that made up the material.

The length of the CDR3 is 14 residues. The germline V and J ends were trimmed by 0 bases and 4 bases, with 9 bases remaining between them. Looked up from germline, CDR1 is KGHSH and CDR2 is LQKENI. As processed by the authors: Amplifying reference gene primers gave estimates of nucleated cell counts. Here immunoSEQ multiplex PCR was the method, and the copy in TCRdb shows in-frame clones only, minus some. The DNA gave D and trimming, while V, J and clone size come from that table. The repertoire holds about 43,000 clones, with about 85% as singletons. V and J are TRBV18 and TRBJ1-1, with D hard to call. This clonotype was obtained from a woman aged 80 or over with active COVID-19. Sequencing was done on a sample of peripheral blood. DNA of the CDR3: TGTGCCAGCTCACCACCAGGGAGTATCACTGAAGCTTTCTTT. It yields the protein CASSPPGSITEAFF. The full variable domain, in which reference TRBV18 and TRBJ1-1 provide the parts outside the CDR3, is NAGVMQNPRHLVRRRGQEARLRCSPMKGHSHVYWYRQLPEEGLKFMVYLQKENIIDESGMPKERFSAEFPKEGPSILRIQQVVRGDSAAYFCASSPPGSITEAFFGQGTRLTVV.